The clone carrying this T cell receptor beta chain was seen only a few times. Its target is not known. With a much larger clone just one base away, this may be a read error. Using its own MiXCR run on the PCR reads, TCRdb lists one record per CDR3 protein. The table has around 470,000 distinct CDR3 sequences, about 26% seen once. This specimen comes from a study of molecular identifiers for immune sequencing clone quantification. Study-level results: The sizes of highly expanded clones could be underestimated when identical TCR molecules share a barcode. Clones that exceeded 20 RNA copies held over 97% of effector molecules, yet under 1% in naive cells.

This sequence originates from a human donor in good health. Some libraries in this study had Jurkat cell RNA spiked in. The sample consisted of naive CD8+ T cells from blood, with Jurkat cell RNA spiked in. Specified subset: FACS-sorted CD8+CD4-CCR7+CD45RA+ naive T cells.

The CDR3 reads CASSSSTWKWDELYF. The CDR3 bases are TGTGCCAGCAGTTCCTCGACATGGAAATGGGACGAGCTGTACTTC. This chain links TRBV28 with TRBJ2-7, with D perhaps being TRBD1 or TRBD2 (5 bases each). The length of the CDR3 is 15 residues. The germline V gene encodes CDR1 MDHEN and CDR2 SYDVKM.